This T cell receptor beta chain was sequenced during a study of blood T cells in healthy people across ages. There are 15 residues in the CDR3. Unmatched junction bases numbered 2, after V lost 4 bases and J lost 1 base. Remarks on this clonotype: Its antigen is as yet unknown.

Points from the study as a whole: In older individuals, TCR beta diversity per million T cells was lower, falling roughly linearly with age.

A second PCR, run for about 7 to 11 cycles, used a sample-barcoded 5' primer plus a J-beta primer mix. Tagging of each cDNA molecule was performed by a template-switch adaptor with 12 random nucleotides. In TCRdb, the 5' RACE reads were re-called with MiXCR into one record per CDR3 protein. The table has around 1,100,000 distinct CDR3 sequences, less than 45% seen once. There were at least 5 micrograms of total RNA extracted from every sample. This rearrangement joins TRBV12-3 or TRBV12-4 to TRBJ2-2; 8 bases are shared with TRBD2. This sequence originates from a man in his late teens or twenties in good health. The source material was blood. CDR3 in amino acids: CASSSRGENTGELFF. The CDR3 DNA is TGTGCCAGCAGTTCGCGGGGGGAGAACACCGGGGAGCTGTTTTTT.